What follows are 5 T cell receptor beta chains derived from one specimen sequenced in a study of Graves' ophthalmopathy and Graves' hyperthyroidism. RNA transcripts were the template, and TCR beta CDR3 regions were amplified from them. First-round RT-PCR employed HTBI primers, with a second-round multiplex PCR after it. MiXCR, run by TCRdb on the multiplex PCR reads, gives a single entry per CDR3 protein. Seen here are about 400,000 distinct CDR3 sequences, 18% observed once, and the top ten hold roughly 1.5%. The sequenced sample consisted of peripheral blood. The receptors stem from a woman younger than 35 with Graves' ophthalmopathy.

This clonotype has at least ten counts. The chain couples TRBV6-2 or TRBV6-3 to TRBJ2-7, with 7 bases aligning to TRBD2. V shed 11 bases, J shed 5 bases, and the junction held 6 bases outside the gene matches. The CDR3 loop spans 11 amino acids. The germline gives CDR1 MNHEY, CDR2 SVGEGT. This CDR3 reads CAGGGVNEQYF. The CDR3 DNA reads TGTGCCGGGGGGGGAGTCAACGAGCAGTACTTC.

This clonotype was recorded many times. The chain combines TRBV12-3 or TRBV12-4 with TRBJ2-3; D perhaps matches TRBD2 (7 bases). V dropped 5 bases and J dropped 3 bases, with 18 bases sitting between them. There are 16 residues in the CDR3. CDR3 loop: CASSLRGALVTDTQYF. The CDR3 DNA follows: TGTGCCAGCAGTCTCCGGGGGGCCCTGGTTACAGATACGCAGTATTTT.

The chain links TRBV12-3 or TRBV12-4 to TRBJ2-7; tentatively, D is TRBD1 (6 bases). The CDR3 extends over 15 amino acids. V lost 5 bases to trimming and J lost 3 bases, with 17 bases between them. The CDR3 reads CASSTRPYRVYEQYF. CDR3 nucleotides: TGTGCCAGCAGTACCCGACCCTACAGGGTCTACGAGCAGTACTTC.

In its sample, this clonotype was seen many times. The chain joins TRBV20-1 to TRBJ2-7; no clear D gene. Looked up from germline, CDR1 is DFQATT and CDR2 is SNEGSKA (reference sequence). The CDR3 sequence is 13 residues long. Trimming cost V 1 base and J 2 bases, with 9 bases left between them. The CDR3 nucleotides are TGCAGTGCTAGAGCCCGCGCACCCTACGAGCAGTACTTC. It specifies CSARARAPYEQYF.

This clonotype was recorded many times. The CDR3: CAWSVGPGTANQPQHF. As DNA, the CDR3 is TGTGCCTGGAGTGTAGGCCCCGGGACAGCAAATCAGCCCCAGCATTTT. The J gene is TRBJ1-5, the V gene TRBV30, with 7 bases that match TRBD1. The V gene end was trimmed by 0 bases and the J gene end by 4 bases; junction bases not matched to a gene: 9. Per germline, CDR1 GTSNPN and CDR2 SVGIG (reference sequence). This CDR3 has 16 residues.